These 23 T cell receptor beta chains were all obtained from the same sample, sequenced in a study of T cell responses to AZD1222 COVID-19 vaccine. TCRdb's table, derived via immunoSEQ multiplex PCR, lists solely in-frame clones and lacks some. The data contain around 150,000 clones, 70% to 90% of them singletons. The sequencing used peripheral blood, collected on day 0 of AZD1222 vaccination. Receptors originate from an adult in good health.

The gene calls are TRBV9 and TRBJ2-3; 10 bases align to TRBD2. V trimming: 3 bases; J trimming: 5 bases; junction bases outside the gene matches: 9. The CDR3 spans 16 residues. Germline values: CDR1 SGDLS, CDR2 YYNGEE. This CDR3 is CASSAEDSGRLDTQYF. The DNA for the CDR3 is TGTGCCAGCAGCGCAGAAGATAGCGGGAGGTTAGATACGCAGTATTTT. The full variable domain, with the rest looked up from reference TRBV9 and TRBJ2-3, is DSGVTQTPKHLITATGQRVTLRCSPRSGDLSVYWYQQSLDQGLQFLIQYYNGEERAKGNILERFSAQQFPDLHSELNLSSLELGDSALYFCASSAEDSGRLDTQYFGPGTRLTVL.

This clone came up once. This CDR3 reads CASSSDWFNEQFF. CDR3 in DNA: TGTGCCAGCAGCTCCGACTGGTTCAATGAGCAGTTCTTC. The rearrangement uses TRBV11-3 and TRBJ2-1; the D is unclear. V gave up 4 bases and J gave up 6 bases, with 10 bases separating them. The CDR3 runs to 13 residues. The V gene's germline CDR1 is SGHNT and CDR2 YENEEA.

The rearrangement links TRBV15 to TRBJ1-1, with D hard to call. V was cut by 0 bases and J by 0 bases, with 5 bases left in between. CDR1 and CDR2 (germline): LNHNV, YYDKDF (reference sequence). CDR3 length: 14 residues. CDR3: CATSRDPLNTEAFF. CDR3 DNA sequence: TGTGCCACCAGCAGAGATCCTCTGAACACTGAAGCTTTCTTT.

This clone appeared once. This chain joins TRBV19 and TRBJ2-2; the D is unclear. Germline V CDR1 and CDR2: LNHDA, SQIVND (reference sequence). V was trimmed by 5 bases and J by 0 bases, leaving 13 bases between them. CDR3 size: 16 residues. The CDR3 is CASSVVQGANTGELFF. The CDR3 coding sequence is TGTGCCAGTAGTGTGGTACAAGGAGCGAACACCGGGGAGCTGTTTTTT.

This clone was seen only once. The chain is built from TRBV7-9 and TRBJ2-6; TRBD1 matches 7 bases. The J segment lost 0 bases and the V segment lost 4 bases, leaving 12 bases of the junction unmatched. Germline V lookup: CDR1 SEHNR, CDR2 FQNEAQ (reference sequence). CDR3 length equals 19 residues. The chain's CDR3 is CASSSWVDRARSGANVLTF. The CDR3 DNA follows: TGTGCCAGCAGCTCATGGGTCGACAGGGCCCGCTCTGGGGCCAACGTCCTGACTTTC.

This chain uses TRBV7-3 with TRBJ2-7; weak D call: TRBD1 (5 bases). Germline CDR1 is SGHTA and CDR2 is FQGTGA. V shed 0 bases and J shed 5 bases, with 11 bases lying between them. This CDR3 has 14 amino acids. The DNA of the CDR3 is TGTGCCAGCAGCTTAACAGGGGCAGGAGACGAGCAGTACTTC. It encodes CASSLTGAGDEQYF.

V usage is TRBV30 and J usage is TRBJ1-3; 10 bases align to TRBD1. CDR1 is GTSNPN and CDR2 is SVGIG in the germline V gene (reference sequence). The CDR3 loop spans 17 amino acids. Losses at the gene ends were 1 base for V and 2 bases for J; bases not matched to a gene: 8. The CDR3 DNA is TGTGCCTGGAGTGCAAACCGCGGGACAGGGGCTGGAAACACCATATATTTT. It translates to CAWSANRGTGAGNTIYF. Looking up the rest from reference TRBV30 and TRBJ1-3 gives the full variable domain: SQTIHQWPATLVQPVGSPLSLECTVEGTSNPNLYWYRQAAGRGLQLLFYSVGIGQISSEVPQNLSASRPQDRQFILSSKKLLLSDSGFYLCAWSANRGTGAGNTIYFGEGSWLTVV.

The J gene is TRBJ1-3, the V gene TRBV30; D is ambiguous. CDR3 size: 11 residues. V was shortened by 1 base and J by 6 bases, with 4 bases between the two germline ends. Germline CDR1 reads GTSNPN; CDR2 reads SVGIG (reference sequence). CDR3 region: CAWSGINTIYF. DNA for the CDR3: TGTGCCTGGAGTGGAATAAACACCATATATTTT.

The J gene is TRBJ1-6, the V gene TRBV28; D might be TRBD1 (5 bases). The CDR3 sequence is 18 residues long. Germline CDR1 is MDHEN and CDR2 is SYDVKM. The V and J ends lost 5 bases and 9 bases respectively, with 26 bases between them. The CDR3 nucleotides are TGTGCCAGCAGTCTCGCTGGGGACTATACGGGTGTAACTTCACCCCTCCACTTT. Translation: CASSLAGDYTGVTSPLHF.

The chain recombines TRBV29-1 with TRBJ1-4, with a tentative D call TRBD1 (6 bases). The CDR3 is 15 amino acids. The germline V gene has CDR1 SQVTM and CDR2 ANQGSEA. V lost 5 bases and J 8 bases, leaving 21 bases between the germline ends. In DNA form, the CDR3 reads TGCAGCGTTCGTCTCATTGGGCCAGGGGCCGAAAAACTGTTTTTT. It translates to CSVRLIGPGAEKLFF.

V is TRBV27 and J is TRBJ2-6; D is ambiguous. The germline gives CDR1 MNHEY, CDR2 SMNVEV (reference sequence). This CDR3 region has 16 residues. The V and J ends lost 2 bases and 2 bases respectively, with 10 bases between them. The DNA for the CDR3 is TGTGCCAGCAGTTTAAAAAGGGTCGCTGGGGCCAACGTCCTGACTTTC. Protein product: CASSLKRVAGANVLTF.

The chain is built from TRBV24-1 and TRBJ1-2; D possibly corresponds to TRBD1 (5 bases). The CDR3 loop spans 14 amino acids. The V end lost 4 bases, the J end lost 8 bases, and 16 bases lay between the germline ends. Germline V CDR1 and CDR2: KGHDR, SFDVKD. The CDR3 region is CATSEYSGAGGYTF. The CDR3 nucleotides read TGTGCCACCAGTGAATACTCCGGGGCCGGGGGCTACACCTTC.

This sequence joins TRBV5-4 and TRBJ2-3; 10 positions match TRBD1. The CDR3 loop spans 17 amino acids. CDR1 is SGHNT, CDR2 YYREEE, per germline (reference sequence). V was clipped by 1 base and J by 4 bases; unmatched bases: 9. The CDR3 loop reads CASSLHSGQGTADTQYF. CDR3 DNA sequence: TGTGCCAGCAGCTTGCACTCGGGACAGGGGACGGCAGATACGCAGTATTTT.

The J gene is TRBJ1-6, the V gene TRBV7-3; TRBD1 is a possible D gene (6 bases). The V gene's germline CDR1 is SGHTA and CDR2 FQGTGA. Trimming pared 5 bases from V and 8 bases from J, leaving 16 bases between. This CDR3 comprises 15 residues. DNA for the CDR3: TGTGCCAGCAGCCTCAGGCCAGGGGTAGATTCACCCCTCCACTTT. Protein: CASSLRPGVDSPLHF.

The CDR3 DNA reads as TGTGCCAGCAGTCATACGACAGGGTCTTATGGCTACACCTTC. It codes for CASSHTTGSYGYTF. The chain links TRBV6-5 to TRBJ1-2; 7 nucleotides match TRBD1. The CDR3 has 14 amino acids. In germline, CDR1 is MNHEY, CDR2 SVGAGI. Trimming took 5 bases from V and 5 from J; bases not matched to a gene: 8.

The gene calls are TRBV27 and TRBJ2-2; 8 bases are a match to TRBD2. V lost 8 bases to trimming and J lost 2 bases; unmatched junction nucleotides: 7. Germline assignment: CDR1 MNHEY and CDR2 SMNVEV (reference sequence). The CDR3 spans 15 residues. CDR3 in DNA: TGTGCCAGCCGGGAAGCGGGAGCCAACACCGGGGAGCTGTTTTTT. Amino acid sequence: CASREAGANTGELFF.

The chain couples TRBV6-5 to TRBJ2-4; TRBD1 might be the D (5 bases). Looked up from germline, CDR1 is MNHEY and CDR2 is SVGAGI. The CDR3 is 13 amino acids. Deletions cut 6 bases from V and 8 bases from J, with 14 bases between. CDR3 region: CASSFSGSDIQYF. The DNA of the CDR3 is TGTGCCAGCAGCTTTTCAGGGTCCGACATTCAGTACTTC.

This rearrangement joins TRBV6-5 to TRBJ1-1; tentative D call: TRBD1 (6 bases). With 3 bases removed from V and 4 bases from J, the gap between germline ends came to 12 bases. The CDR3 sequence is 14 residues long. CDR1 is MNHEY and CDR2 is SVGAGI in the germline V gene. The CDR3 nucleotides read TGTGCCAGCAGTTATAGTGGCAGGGGCACTGAAGCTTTCTTT. This sequence encodes CASSYSGRGTEAFF.

J is TRBJ2-2 and V is TRBV5-1; D is perhaps TRBD1 (5 bases). Germline CDR1 and CDR2: SGHRS and YFSETQ. This CDR3 spans 14 amino acids. Trimming took off 3 bases at V and 7 bases at J, with 13 bases between the two ends. The CDR3, as DNA: TGCGCCAGCAGCTCTTCAGCAGGGTACGGGGAGCTGTTTTTT. Its translation is CASSSSAGYGELFF.

The chain is built from TRBV29-1 and TRBJ2-3, with D possibly TRBD2 on 6 matching bases. V was pared by 1 base and J by 4 bases, with 12 bases between. The CDR3 spans 14 residues. Per the germline V gene, CDR1 is SQVTM and CDR2 is ANQGSEA. The CDR3 loop reads CSVEGGLRADTQYF. In DNA, the CDR3 is TGCAGCGTTGAAGGGGGACTCAGGGCAGATACGCAGTATTTT.

This chain uses TRBV20-1 with TRBJ2-3, with 12 positions matching TRBD2. This CDR3 has 15 residues. Looked up from germline, CDR1 is DFQATT and CDR2 is SNEGSKA (reference sequence). The V segment lost 3 bases and the J segment 2 bases; nucleotides outside the gene matches: 3. CDR3 protein: CSASRTSGNTDTQYF. The CDR3 DNA reads as TGCAGTGCTAGTCGGACTAGCGGGAACACAGATACGCAGTATTTT.

The chain couples TRBV7-9 to TRBJ1-2, with 8 bases identical to TRBD1. Germline CDR1 and CDR2: SEHNR and FQNEAQ (reference sequence). V gave up 7 bases and J gave up 4 bases; unmatched junction bases: 5. This CDR3 comprises 13 residues. CDR3 bases: TGTGCCAGCACTCCCAGGGGGCTCTATGGCTACACCTTC. Its translation is CASTPRGLYGYTF. Filled out from reference TRBV7-9 and TRBJ1-2, the complete variable domain reads DTGVSQNPRHKITKRGQNVTFRCDPISEHNRLYWYRQTLGQGPEFLTYFQNEAQLEKSRLLSDRFSAERPKGSFSTLEIQRTEQGDSAMYLCASTPRGLYGYTFGSGTRLTVV.

The chain uses TRBV29-1 and TRBJ2-5, with TRBD1 matching 8 bases. CDR3 size: 12 residues. The V segment lost 5 bases and the J segment 2 bases; nucleotides outside the gene matches: 1. CDR1 is SQVTM and CDR2 is ANQGSEA in the germline V gene. This chain's CDR3 is CSVRTGQETQYF. CDR3 nucleotide sequence: TGCAGCGTTAGGACAGGGCAAGAGACCCAGTACTTC.